This TCR beta chain was sequenced for a study of shared clonotypes between healthy human individuals. Turning to the study itself: Aged 18 to 49, the donors were a couple of women and a few men.

Details on this clone: Its antigen is not known.

Findings of the study overall: Estimated clonotype richness was generally higher in naive than memory subsets. Despite large depth, sorted-subset datasets appeared incompletely sequenced.

TCRdb's copy holds only in-frame clones and misses some; the assay was immunoSEQ multiplex PCR. The sample shows over 1.5 million clones, 95% to 99% of them seen only once. Donors were healthy HIV-negative adults without recent acute infections or vaccinations. Germline CDR1 reads MGHRA; CDR2 reads YSYEKL. This CDR3 has 13 residues. With 2 bases removed from V and 3 bases from J, the gap between germline ends came to 7 bases. Sequencing input: naive CD4+ T cells sorted from blood. The subset: CD45RA+ positively selected. This clonotype was sampled from a man aged 25-40 years in good health. The V and J genes are TRBV4-1 and TRBJ1-1, with unresolved D. The CDR3 DNA sequence: TGCGCCAGCAGCCAACCGGCGGACACTGAAGCTTTCTTT. This translates into CASSQPADTEAFF.